The clone carrying this T cell receptor (beta chain) was seen just once. This entry belongs to a study of shared clonotypes between healthy human individuals. Study information: Three plates each covered CD4 naive and memory; CD8 naive two, CD8 memory one.

The protocol was immunoSEQ multiplex PCR, while the TCRdb copy is restricted to in-frame clones and leaves out a portion. The sample records about 2.3 million clones, approximately 93% being singletons. The CDR3 consists of 15 residues. From germline, CDR1 is PRHDT and CDR2 FYEKMQ (reference sequence). Trimming took 6 bases from V and 5 from J, leaving 16 bases between them. V usage is TRBV13 and J usage is TRBJ2-2, with a tentative D call TRBD1 (5 bases). The origin of this receptor is a man younger than 30 in good health. Some clones in this sample may be carry-over from other donors' samples. Sequenced: naive CD4+ T cells from PBMCs. Subset in this sample: CD45RA+ positively selected. The CDR3 sequence: CASRPVGAGTGELFF. CDR3 DNA sequence: TGTGCCAGCAGACCCGTAGGGGCCGGGACCGGGGAGCTGTTTTTT. Full variable domain (remainder filled in from reference TRBV13 and TRBJ2-2): AAGVIQSPRHLIKEKRETATLKCYPIPRHDTVYWYQQGPGQDPQFLISFYEKMQSDKGSIPDRFSAQQFSDYHSELNMSSLELGDSALYFCASRPVGAGTGELFFGEGSRLTVL.